The sequence of this T cell receptor (beta chain) was determined in a study of blood T cell repertoires in COVID-19. At the level of the study: Samples of COVID-19 (acute and convalescent) were obtained from the United States, Italy and Spain. From T cells, B-cell-depleted T cells, or PBMCs came the material, which was cDNA or gDNA.

Per the study methods: Researchers report that nucleated cell counts were estimated from reference gene primer amplification. Sequencing was performed with immunoSEQ multiplex PCR; in TCRdb, only in-frame clones are kept and a portion is missing. V, J and clone size are taken as reported in that table, and D and trimming were inferred from the DNA itself. The sample records about 42,000 clones, more than 75% being singletons. This CDR3 contains 15 residues. The germline V and J ends were trimmed by 5 bases and 7 bases, with 20 bases remaining between them. Germline V lookup: CDR1 LGHDT, CDR2 YNNKEL (reference sequence).

This TCR derives from an elderly man with acute or convalescent COVID-19. The sequenced sample was peripheral blood. This rearrangement joins TRBV3-1 (or the pseudogene TRBV3-2) to TRBJ1-2, with a possible D match to TRBD1 (6 bases). The CDR3 nucleotides read TGTGCCAGCAGCTCCACCGCGGGGGCGCAGGGTGGCTACACCTTC. Amino acids: CASSSTAGAQGGYTF.